Sequencing of this T cell receptor beta chain was carried out in a study of regulatory T cells in long-lasting Graves disease. The time point: newly diagnosed GD, antithyroid drugs for less than 3 months. PBMC-derived RNA was used for the TCR library. This CDR3 is built from 15 residues. CDR1 SGHNT and CDR2 YYREEE come from the germline V gene (reference sequence). The V gene lost 4 bases and the J gene lost 2 bases, with 14 bases spanning the gap. HTBI primers from iRepertoire and Arm-PCR of CDR3 regions yielded the TCR beta libraries. Study processing details: Taken together, the samples had 50 to 70 TRBV and more than 12 TRBJ segments identified. Using its own MiXCR run on the multiplex PCR reads, TCRdb lists one record per CDR3 protein. TCRdb, rather than the study authors, made the V and J calls. This sample has around 250,000 distinct CDR3 sequences, with around a sixth found just once. In its sample, this clonotype was seen many times.

The sample was also reused in another study, on T cells in Graves' hyperthyroidism and ophthalmopathy. That study adds: Those patients with uncontrolled infection, other autoimmune disease, pregnancy or lactation were excluded.

The source material was peripheral blood mononuclear cells (PBMCs), sampled at new diagnosis, from a patient treated with antithyroid drugs. The source of this sequence is a woman aged 25 to 39 with Graves disease. This sequence joins TRBV5-4 and TRBJ2-3; D is unresolved. For the CDR3, the DNA is TGTGCCAGCAGCCCCTCCGGGTCCATCACAGATACGCAGTATTTT. Translated, it gives CASSPSGSITDTQYF.